Described below is a single T cell receptor beta chain sequence and its context. This record comes from a study of blood T cell repertoires in COVID-19. At the level of the study: From T cells, B-cell-depleted T cells, or PBMCs came the material, which was cDNA or gDNA.

Germline V CDR1 and CDR2: MNHEY, SVGEGT. This CDR3 has 19 amino acids. V was cut by 5 bases and J by 0 bases, with 20 bases left in between. The data were produced by immunoSEQ multiplex PCR, yet TCRdb's version contains in-frame clones alone and is incomplete. The table records approximately 300,000 clones, about 93% of them present only once. Source material: peripheral blood. The TCR sequence derives from a woman aged 25 to 39 with COVID-19, enrolled during active disease. The chain uses TRBV6-2 or TRBV6-3 and TRBJ1-6; D is ambiguous. DNA of the CDR3: TGTGCCAGCAGTCCAACCCTGAATCGAGGATCCTCCTATAATTCACCCCTCCACTTT. It is translated as CASSPTLNRGSSYNSPLHF.